The 5 T cell receptor beta chains listed next were all sequenced from one sample in a study of cytomegalovirus exposure and HLA in healthy donors. PCR involved 60 Vbeta and 13 Jbeta primers. Clones were sequenced by immunoSEQ multiplex PCR, and TCRdb holds only the in-frame ones, with some missing. In total, the table holds roughly 43,000 clones. The sample was PBMCs. Source of these receptors: a woman in her thirties or forties in good health and CMV-seronegative.

This chain joins TRBV7-9 and TRBJ2-5; TRBD2 aligns across 15 bases. CDR1 is SEHNR, CDR2 FQNEAQ, per germline (reference sequence). This CDR3 has 17 amino acids. Germline trimming cut 2 bases from V and 5 bases from J; bases unmatched to any gene: 6. Written as DNA, the CDR3 is TGTGCCAGCAGCTTAAACCAAGGGACTAGCGGGAGGGAGACCCAGTACTTC. This codes for CASSLNQGTSGRETQYF.

This chain links TRBV9 with TRBJ1-4; weak D call: TRBD1 (5 bases). V shed 4 bases and J shed 8 bases, with 12 bases lying between them. This CDR3 comprises 13 residues. Per the germline V gene, CDR1 is SGDLS and CDR2 is YYNGEE. CDR3 sequence (DNA): TGTGCCAGCAGCCCACGGGGGGTCGAAAAACTGTTTTTT. This translates into CASSPRGVEKLFF.

The J gene is TRBJ2-1, the V gene TRBV6-1, with D possibly being TRBD2 (6 bases). The CDR3 contains 14 residues. Per the germline V gene, CDR1 is MNHNS and CDR2 is SASEGT. V lost 7 bases and J 4 bases, leaving 14 bases between the germline ends. In nucleotides, the CDR3 is TGTGCCAGCAATCGGGACTTTAGGTACAATGAGCAGTTCTTC. Its protein product is CASNRDFRYNEQFF.

This chain connects TRBV5-1 to TRBJ2-7; weak D call: TRBD2 (7 bases). V shed 4 bases and J shed 6 bases, with 14 bases lying between them. Germline assignment: CDR1 SGHRS and CDR2 YFSETQ. The CDR3 extends over 13 amino acids. CDR3 sequence reads: CASSPQGGAEQYF. The DNA of the CDR3 is TGCGCCAGCAGCCCCCAAGGGGGGGCCGAGCAGTACTTC.

This chain uses TRBV19 with TRBJ2-2; the D gene is possibly TRBD2 (6 bases). CDR3 size: 15 residues. Trimming stripped 1 base from V and 6 bases from J, with 12 bases between. From germline, CDR1 is LNHDA and CDR2 SQIVND (reference sequence). The CDR3 region has the DNA TGTGCCAGTAGTATAGCTCTAGCTAGCGCCGGGGAGCTGTTTTTT. It specifies CASSIALASAGELFF.